This T cell receptor (beta chain) stems from a study of siplizumab effects on memory and regulatory T cells. Produced via immunoSEQ multiplex PCR; TCRdb's table is partial and in-frame only. This sample has 4,000 to 5,000 clones, with 40% to 60% found just once. The CDR3 has 14 amino acids. The germline V gene encodes CDR1 LGHNA and CDR2 YNFKEQ. After removal of 7 bases from V and 1 base from J, the junction contained 5 bases not matched to a gene. Coculturing was carried out on the mixed lymphocyte reaction cells. It lasted 6 days and was done at 37°C. Comments on this clone: Its antigen is not identified.

V gene TRBV4-2 combines with J gene TRBJ2-7; TRBD2 aligns across 9 bases. This receptor was identified in a human donor in good health; the cells came from an allogeneic mixed lymphocyte reaction. Some clones in this sample may be carry-over from other donors' samples. Sequenced input: CFSE-low (dividing) CD4+ T cells sorted from an allogeneic mixed lymphocyte reaction. This CDR3 reads CASKTSGASYEQYF. CDR3 DNA sequence: TGTGCCAGCAAGACTAGCGGCGCGTCCTACGAGCAGTACTTC.